The 22 T cell receptor beta chains given below trace back to one sample, sequenced in a study of T-cell reconstitution after alpha-beta-depleted transplantation in children. A TCRbeta library incorporating unique molecular identifiers was prepared. TCRdb used MiXCR to reprocess the PCR reads, holding one entry per CDR3 protein. This repertoire shows hundreds of thousands of distinct CDR3 sequences, 10% found once; its top ten account for 7.5%. The sequencing here drew on PBMCs, taken before TCRalphabeta/CD19-depleted stem cell transplant. Receptor source: a boy younger than two with acute myeloid leukemia, due to receive a stem cell transplant.

This clonotype was recorded many times. This rearrangement joins TRBV20-1 to TRBJ2-1; 11 bases align to TRBD1. The CDR3 has 18 amino acids. CDR1 is DFQATT and CDR2 is SNEGSKA in the germline V gene (reference sequence). The junction had 12 bases not matched to a gene; V was cut back by 5 bases and J by 0 bases. The CDR3 spells CSAQPGQGVESSYNEQFF. CDR3 coding DNA: TGCAGTGCTCAACCGGGACAGGGGGTAGAGAGCTCCTACAATGAGCAGTTCTTC.

This clonotype was counted many times. This chain connects TRBV27 to TRBJ1-1, with D perhaps TRBD1 (5 bases). Germline V gene lookup returns CDR1 MNHEY and CDR2 SMNVEV (reference sequence). The CDR3 contains 17 residues. V gave up 0 bases and J gave up 3 bases, with 17 bases separating them. The DNA for the CDR3 is TGTGCCAGCAGTTTATCATCCGACAGATCTCGGTACACTGAAGCTTTCTTT. Protein product: CASSLSSDRSRYTEAFF.

This clonotype was detected many times. This chain uses TRBV20-1 with TRBJ2-3; tentative D call: TRBD2 (7 bases). The V gene's germline CDR1 is DFQATT and CDR2 SNEGSKA (reference sequence). The CDR3 sequence is 15 residues long. The ends were cut back, 6 bases at V and 5 bases at J, with 21 bases in the middle. The CDR3 DNA is TGCAGTGCCCCGGCCTCGGGGGGCTCAGGAGATACGCAGTATTTT. This translates into CSAPASGGSGDTQYF.

This clonotype was detected many times. This chain joins TRBV12-3 or TRBV12-4 and TRBJ2-2; unclear D gene. The CDR3 runs to 13 residues. Trimming shortened V by 2 bases and J by 5 bases, and 6 bases separated the two germline ends. CDR3: CASSLIGTGELFF. The DNA for the CDR3 is TGTGCCAGCAGTTTAATTGGTACCGGGGAGCTGTTTTTT.

This clonotype has a handful of counts. The chain uses TRBV29-1 and TRBJ1-3; perhaps TRBD1 as D (5 bases). V was clipped by 7 bases and J by 2 bases, with 9 bases between them. Per germline, CDR1 SQVTM and CDR2 ANQGSEA. This CDR3 contains 12 residues. The CDR3 DNA follows: TGCAGCGCACCGGGACCTGGAAACACCATATATTTT. Protein sequence: CSAPGPGNTIYF. Using reference TRBV29-1 and TRBJ1-3 for the parts outside the CDR3, the full variable domain is SAVISQKPSRDICQRGTSLTIQCQVDSQVTMMFWYRQQPGQSLTLIATANQGSEATYESGFVIDKFPISRPNLTFSTLTVSNMSPEDSSIYLCSAPGPGNTIYFGEGSWLTVV.

This clonotype was seen many times. The chain is built from TRBV20-1 and TRBJ2-7; 9 bases match TRBD2. The V segment lost 3 bases and the J segment 3 bases; nucleotides outside the gene matches: 6. Per germline, CDR1 DFQATT and CDR2 SNEGSKA (reference sequence). CDR3 length: 14 amino acids. The DNA of the CDR3 is TGCAGTGCTAGCATATCTAGCGGGATCTACGAGCAGTACTTC. Translation gives CSASISSGIYEQYF.

At least ten counts were recorded for this clonotype. CDR3 loop: CASSPGQRGIHINSPLHF. In nucleotides, the CDR3 is TGTGCCAGCAGTCCGGGACAGAGGGGAATTCATATCAATTCACCCCTCCACTTT. This rearrangement joins TRBV21-1 to TRBJ1-6; TRBD1 was called by the table and not checked on the DNA. TRBV21-1 is labeled a pseudogene. The CDR3 is made up of 18 amino acids.

This clonotype showed up many times. The chain recombines TRBV20-1 with TRBJ2-3, with TRBD1 as a possible D gene (6 bases). CDR1 is DFQATT and CDR2 is SNEGSKA in the germline V gene (reference sequence). The CDR3 has 16 residues. V dropped 4 bases and J dropped 3 bases, with 20 bases sitting between them. Written as DNA, the CDR3 is TGCAGTGCTACCAGGGGAGCCAGGAGAGTGACAGATACGCAGTATTTT. Residues: CSATRGARRVTDTQYF.

This clonotype has just a few counts. V is TRBV6-5 and J is TRBJ2-2; no definite D call. CDR3 length: 12 amino acids. The germline V gene has CDR1 MNHEY and CDR2 SVGAGI. Trimming took off 5 bases at V and 7 bases at J, with 8 bases between the two ends. The CDR3 DNA reads TGTGCCAGCAGTCTCAAGTTCGGGGAGCTGTTTTTT. The encoded protein is CASSLKFGELFF.

The table lists this clonotype with many counts. A read error may account for a junction end that differs from germline. V is TRBV5-6 and J is TRBJ1-6, with 8 nucleotides matching TRBD1. The CDR3 runs to 15 residues. Germline CDR1 SGHDT, CDR2 YYEEEE. CDR3 in amino acids: CASSLTGAGNSPLHF. Here the CDR3 DNA reads TGCGCCAGCAGCTTGACAGGGGCGGGGAATTCACCCCTCCACTTT.

This clonotype was seen many times. J is TRBJ2-3 and V is TRBV2; TRBD1 aligns across 7 bases. Per the germline V gene, CDR1 is SNHLY and CDR2 is FYNNEI. CDR3 length: 15 amino acids. Germline trimming cut 2 bases from V and 6 bases from J; bases unmatched to any gene: 8. The chain's CDR3 is CASSERQGTHDTQYF. CDR3 DNA sequence: TGTGCCAGCAGTGAACGACAGGGCACACACGATACGCAGTATTTT.

The table lists this clonotype with many counts. V and J are TRBV25-1 and TRBJ2-2; TRBD1 aligns across 10 bases. Germline loops: CDR1 MGHDK, CDR2 SYGVNS. This CDR3 comprises 14 residues. Trimming removed 8 bases from V and 5 bases from J; junction bases left unmatched: 5. The CDR3: CASGWDRGTGELFF. CDR3 coding DNA: TGTGCCAGCGGATGGGACAGGGGAACCGGGGAGCTGTTTTTT.

With regard to this clonotype: A read error may be the cause here, since a much bigger clone is one base away. The chain joins TRBV27 to TRBJ1-2; 7 bases are shared with TRBD1. Germline values: CDR1 MNHEY, CDR2 SMNVEV (reference sequence). The CDR3 extends over 14 amino acids. Trimming at V came to 8 bases and at J to 5 bases, leaving 11 bases not matched to a gene. CDR3 region: CASGRDRGGYGYTF. The CDR3 nucleotides read TGTGCCAGCGGTCGGGACAGAGGAGGGTATGGCTACACCTTC.

This clonotype was observed at least ten times. The chain employs TRBV7-6 and TRBJ2-1; D gene ambiguous. Trimming pared 5 bases from V and 8 bases from J, leaving 10 bases between. This CDR3 spans 12 amino acids. Germline assignment: CDR1 SGHVS and CDR2 FNYEAQ. The CDR3 nucleotides are TGTGCCAGCAGCCCATTCGCAGATGAGCAGTTCTTC. It is translated as CASSPFADEQFF.

Ten or more counts support this clonotype. The chain joins TRBV24-1 to TRBJ2-5, with D possibly matching TRBD2 (6 bases). The V gene's germline CDR1 is KGHDR and CDR2 SFDVKD. Trimming took off 5 bases at V and 2 bases at J, with 14 bases between the two ends. The CDR3 extends over 15 amino acids. Here the CDR3 reads CATSGGAGLQETQYF. CDR3 in DNA: TGTGCCACCAGTGGAGGGGCGGGGTTGCAAGAGACCCAGTACTTC.

This clonotype occurred many times. The rearrangement links TRBV21-1 to TRBJ1-5; the table's D gene call, TRBD1, was not cross checked with the DNA. TRBV21-1 represents a pseudogene. This CDR3 has 15 residues. The CDR3 region is CASSNGTGNNQPQHF. CDR3 DNA: TGTGCCAGCAGCAACGGGACAGGGAACAATCAGCCCCAGCATTTT.

The sample holds a few counts of this clonotype. The DNA of the CDR3 is TGTGCCAGCAGTTTCCTAGCGGGGGGGCCGAGAACAGATACGCAGTATTTT. It is translated as CASSFLAGGPRTDTQYF. The V gene is TRBV12-3 or TRBV12-4, the J gene TRBJ2-3; 12 positions agree with TRBD2. This CDR3 has 17 residues. Trimming at V came to 3 bases and at J to 3 bases, leaving 7 bases not matched to a gene.

A word on this clonotype: This may arise from a read error, as a much more abundant clone is one base away. The CDR3 DNA follows: TGCGCCAGCAGCTTGGCCGGGATAGCTTTCTACAATGAGCAGTTCTTC. This encodes CASSLAGIAFYNEQFF. The J gene is TRBJ2-1, the V gene TRBV5-1, with D possibly matching TRBD2 (5 bases). Germline V gives CDR1 SGHRS, CDR2 YFSETQ. The CDR3 is made up of 16 amino acids. The germline V and J ends were trimmed by 0 bases and 3 bases, with 13 bases remaining between them.

This clonotype was counted many times. This sequence joins TRBV3-1 and TRBJ2-3; D is possibly TRBD1 (5 bases). This CDR3 region has 17 residues. Germline V gene lookup returns CDR1 LGHDT and CDR2 YNNKEL (reference sequence). Trimming stripped 0 bases from V and 2 bases from J, with 15 bases between. CDR3 sequence (DNA): TGTGCCAGCAGCCAAGATGCTAGACAGTATCACACAGATACGCAGTATTTT. It encodes CASSQDARQYHTDTQYF.

This clonotype was seen ten or more times. The chain is built from TRBV12-3 or TRBV12-4 and TRBJ2-3; the D is unclear. The V end lost 6 bases, the J end lost 6 bases, and 13 bases lay between the germline ends. The CDR3 is made up of 13 amino acids. CDR3 nucleotides: TGTGCCAGCAGCCTACCTTCGAGGGATACGCAGTATTTT. It codes for CASSLPSRDTQYF.

This clonotype was picked up many times. The V gene is TRBV6-8, the J gene TRBJ2-7; 7 nucleotides align to TRBD2. Germline lookup yields CDR1 MNHGY and CDR2 SAAAGT. Germline trimming cut 6 bases from V and 0 bases from J; bases unmatched to any gene: 17. The CDR3 has 18 amino acids. This chain's CDR3 is CASSQNGDAGESSYEQYF. The CDR3 DNA sequence: TGTGCCAGCAGCCAAAATGGAGATGCGGGGGAGAGCTCCTACGAGCAGTACTTC.

This chain links TRBV14 with TRBJ2-7; TRBD1 matches at 10 bases. In germline, CDR1 is SGHDN, CDR2 FVKESK. V dropped 1 base and J dropped 6; count of bases not matched to a gene: 6. The CDR3 extends over 15 amino acids. CDR3 sequence: CASSQGPGQGPEQYF. CDR3 nucleotide sequence: TGTGCCAGCAGCCAAGGCCCGGGACAGGGGCCCGAGCAGTACTTC. The variable domain in full, completed from reference TRBV14 and TRBJ2-7, reads EAGVTQFPSHSVIEKGQTVTLRCDPISGHDNLYWYRRVMGKEIKFLLHFVKESKQDESGMPNNRFLAERTGGTYSTLKVQPAELEDSGVYFCASSQGPGQGPEQYFGPGTRLTVT.